The 23 T cell receptor beta chains in this list originate from one sample, sequenced in a study of T cells in Graves' hyperthyroidism and ophthalmopathy. TCR beta CDR3 sequences were amplified from RNA transcripts. When the TCR CDR3 underwent first-round RT-PCR, the HTBI primer set was used. TCRdb ran MiXCR on the multiplex PCR reads and lists one entry per CDR3 protein. Seen here are approximately 380,000 distinct CDR3 sequences, roughly 18% observed once, and the top ten hold about 38%. The sequencing sample was made of blood. Every receptor here comes from a man aged 18 to 35 with Graves' ophthalmopathy.

This clonotype was picked up many times. The chain recombines TRBV10-3 with TRBJ1-1; perhaps TRBD1 as D (5 bases). The germline V and J ends were trimmed by 0 bases and 3 bases, with 17 bases remaining between them. The CDR3 is made up of 17 amino acids. Germline assignment: CDR1 ENHRY and CDR2 SYGVKD. CDR3 sequence (DNA): TGTGCCATCAGTGAGTCTAACGGAGGGGTCGAGGACACTGAAGCTTTCTTT. It is translated as CAISESNGGVEDTEAFF.

This clonotype has ten or more counts. The chain links TRBV7-6 to TRBJ1-2, with D unresolved. Trimming stripped 0 bases from V and 8 bases from J, with 10 bases between. This CDR3 comprises 13 residues. Germline loops: CDR1 SGHVS, CDR2 FNYEAQ. In DNA, the CDR3 is TGTGCCAGCAGCTTAGCGGGAAGAGAGGGCTACACCTTC. Translating gives CASSLAGREGYTF.

This chain connects TRBV6-1 to TRBJ1-5; D is unresolved. CDR3 length: 14 residues. Per the germline V gene, CDR1 is MNHNS and CDR2 is SASEGT. V dropped 2 bases and J dropped 0 bases, with 5 bases sitting between them. The CDR3: CASSEMTSNQPQHF. DNA of the CDR3: TGTGCCAGCAGTGAAATGACTAGCAATCAGCCCCAGCATTTT.

The sample holds many counts of this clonotype. The V and J genes are TRBV28 and TRBJ2-3; D unclear. The length of the CDR3 is 10 residues. The V gene lost 7 bases and the J gene lost 6 bases, with 5 bases spanning the gap. The germline V gene encodes CDR1 MDHEN and CDR2 SYDVKM. CDR3: CASNRDTQYF. Here the CDR3 DNA reads TGTGCCAGCAACCGGGATACGCAGTATTTT.

As to this clonotype: The germline gene is not matched at one end of the junction; a read error may be the cause. The rearrangement uses TRBV6-2 or TRBV6-3 and TRBJ2-7, with D perhaps being TRBD1 or TRBD2 (6 bases each). CDR1 MNHEY and CDR2 SVGEGT come from the germline V gene. The CDR3 contains 16 residues. This chain's CDR3 is CAISGGSIRGSYEQYF. CDR3 DNA: TGTGCCATCAGTGGAGGGTCCATCAGGGGCTCCTACGAGCAGTACTTC.

This clonotype was observed many times. The gene calls are TRBV20-1 and TRBJ1-5, with 7 bases lining up with TRBD1. Germline-derived CDR1 and CDR2 are DFQATT and SNEGSKA (reference sequence). The CDR3 sequence is 16 residues long. The V segment lost 1 base and the J segment 0 bases; nucleotides outside the gene matches: 6. In DNA form, the CDR3 reads TGCAGTGCTAGAGCGAGGGGGCGAACTAGCAATCAGCCCCAGCATTTT. Translated: CSARARGRTSNQPQHF.

The rearrangement uses TRBV7-9 and TRBJ2-5; 7 bases are shared with TRBD1. The CDR3 is 13 residues long. The germline V gene has CDR1 SEHNR and CDR2 FQNEAQ (reference sequence). V lost 5 bases, J lost 3 bases, and 3 bases stayed unmatched. The CDR3 DNA reads TGTGCCAGCAGCGACACAGGGGAAGAGACCCAGTACTTC. Protein sequence: CASSDTGEETQYF.

The CDR3 sequence: CASIEGRNTGELFF. The CDR3 nucleotides read TGTGCCAGCATTGAAGGGAGGAACACCGGGGAGCTGTTTTTT. The J gene is TRBJ2-2, the V gene TRBV28; D may be TRBD2 (5 bases). Germline V gives CDR1 MDHEN, CDR2 SYDVKM. The CDR3 consists of 14 residues. The V end lost 7 bases, the J end lost 1 base, and 10 bases lay between the germline ends.

In this sample, this clonotype turned up many times. V is TRBV7-8 and J is TRBJ2-5; TRBD2 is a possible D gene (6 bases). This CDR3 spans 13 amino acids. Trimming pared 5 bases from V and 14 bases from J, leaving 21 bases between. CDR1 is SGHVS and CDR2 is FQNEAQ in the germline V gene. The CDR3 sequence: CASSTRVAGSPYF. CDR3 nucleotide sequence: TGTGCCAGCAGCACACGAGTGGCGGGGAGCCCCTACTTC.

The rearrangement links TRBV3-1 to TRBJ2-7; 7 nucleotides match TRBD1. The CDR3 loop spans 17 amino acids. With 0 bases clipped from V and 0 bases from J, the junction kept 8 bases outside the gene matches. CDR1 and CDR2 from the germline V gene are LGHDT and YNNKEL (reference sequence). The CDR3 bases are TGTGCCAGCAGCCAAGATCAAATGGACAGGAACTCCTACGAGCAGTACTTC. Protein product: CASSQDQMDRNSYEQYF.

J is TRBJ2-7 and V is TRBV29-1; the match to TRBD1 covers 7 bases. The CDR3 length is 11 residues. Germline lookup yields CDR1 SQVTM and CDR2 ANQGSEA. V lost 5 bases to trimming and J lost 4 bases; unmatched junction nucleotides: 2. CDR3 residues: CSVQQGYEQYF. The DNA for the CDR3 is TGCAGCGTTCAACAGGGGTACGAGCAGTACTTC.

The chain uses TRBV3-1 and TRBJ2-7; D unresolved. With 0 bases removed from V and 8 bases from J, the gap between germline ends came to 14 bases. This CDR3 spans 14 amino acids. The germline gives CDR1 LGHDT, CDR2 YNNKEL (reference sequence). CDR3 nucleotides: TGTGCCAGCAGCCAAGATCGTCGCACTTTACAGCAGTACTTC. Amino acid sequence: CASSQDRRTLQQYF.

The V and J genes are TRBV18 and TRBJ2-5; D is ambiguous. The CDR3 runs to 13 residues. Germline loops: CDR1 KGHSH, CDR2 LQKENI. The V end was cut by 5 bases, the J end by 5 bases, with 12 bases between. The CDR3 DNA is TGTGCCAGCTCAACAAGCCCCGGGGAGACCCAGTACTTC. Translation gives CASSTSPGETQYF.

This clonotype showed up just a few times. This chain uses TRBV9 with TRBJ1-5; the match to TRBD1 covers 7 bases. The V gene's germline CDR1 is SGDLS and CDR2 YYNGEE. V dropped 4 bases and J dropped 7; count of bases not matched to a gene: 14. This CDR3 region has 16 residues. CDR3 coding DNA: TGTGCCAGCAGCCCACACCTCCGGGACAGCGGGCAGCCCCAGCATTTT. The encoded protein is CASSPHLRDSGQPQHF.

This chain's CDR3 is CATSDLEQDTGELFF. The CDR3 nucleotides read TGTGCCACCAGTGATTTGGAGCAGGACACCGGGGAGCTGTTTTTT. This chain links TRBV24-1 with TRBJ2-2; unclear D gene. The ends were cut back, 0 bases at V and 3 bases at J, with 7 bases in the middle. The CDR3 extends over 15 amino acids. CDR1 and CDR2 from the germline V gene are KGHDR and SFDVKD.

There are many counts of this clonotype. The chain links TRBV2 to TRBJ2-1, with 8 bases matching TRBD2. CDR1 is SNHLY and CDR2 is FYNNEI in the germline V gene. This CDR3 contains 17 residues. V was pared by 0 bases and J by 2 bases, with 6 bases of the junction left unmatched. The CDR3 DNA is TGTGCCAGCAGTGAAGCGTCCGGGACTAGTGCCTACAATGAGCAGTTCTTC. Translating gives CASSEASGTSAYNEQFF.

This clonotype has a count of ten or more. V gene TRBV20-1 combines with J gene TRBJ2-7; D might be TRBD1 (6 bases). The germline V and J ends were trimmed by 5 bases and 1 base, with 9 bases remaining between them. Per germline, CDR1 DFQATT and CDR2 SNEGSKA (reference sequence). The CDR3 is made up of 12 amino acids. The CDR3 sequence: CSAYRASYEQYF. The CDR3 nucleotides read TGCAGTGCTTACAGGGCTTCCTACGAGCAGTACTTC.

For the CDR3, the DNA is TGCGCCAGCAGCTTGATCGGGGTAGATGGCTACACCTTC. It translates to CASSLIGVDGYTF. The chain has TRBV5-1 and TRBJ1-2; no clear D. CDR1 SGHRS and CDR2 YFSETQ come from the germline V gene. The V gene lost 1 base and the J gene lost 6 bases, with 10 bases spanning the gap. This CDR3 is built from 13 residues.

The chain uses TRBV20-1 and TRBJ2-2; D is undetermined. CDR1 and CDR2 (germline): DFQATT, SNEGSKA (reference sequence). V dropped 3 bases and J dropped 1 base, with 3 bases sitting between them. The CDR3 runs 12 residues. The CDR3 bases are TGCAGTGCTAGCTGGAACACCGGGGAGCTGTTTTTT. Protein: CSASWNTGELFF.

The table lists this clonotype with a few counts. The rearrangement uses TRBV7-6 and TRBJ2-1, with D perhaps TRBD1 (6 bases). Trimming pared 8 bases from V and 0 bases from J, leaving 14 bases between. CDR1 SGHVS and CDR2 FNYEAQ come from the germline V gene. The CDR3 is 15 amino acids. CDR3 bases: TGTGCCAGCGGGACCCTGGGGGCCTCCTACAATGAGCAGTTCTTC. Translating gives CASGTLGASYNEQFF.

This clonotype was picked up a small number of times. The chain carries TRBV12-5 and TRBJ2-1; D perhaps matches TRBD2 (6 bases). The CDR3 sequence is 14 residues long. Germline V gives CDR1 LGHNT, CDR2 FRNRAP. Trimming took off 6 bases at V and 2 bases at J, with 11 bases between the two ends. Here the CDR3 DNA reads TGTGCTAGTGGGAGTAGCGGAACCTACAATGAGCAGTTCTTC. Amino acids: CASGSSGTYNEQFF.

This clonotype was counted many times. The chain carries TRBV7-6 and TRBJ2-5, with 14 bases identical to TRBD2. Germline V gives CDR1 SGHVS, CDR2 FNYEAQ. After removal of 2 bases from V and 4 bases from J, the junction contained 3 bases not matched to a gene. The CDR3 covers 16 residues. Here the CDR3 DNA reads TGTGCCAGCAGCTTACAGGGGACTAGCGGGGGAGAGACCCAGTACTTC. Protein product: CASSLQGTSGGETQYF.

About this clonotype: A junction end diverges from the germline sequence, so it may reflect a read error. The rearrangement joins TRBV2 to TRBJ2-6; D remains unclear. Per the germline V gene, CDR1 is SNHLY and CDR2 is FYNNEI. CDR3 length: 14 residues. For the CDR3, the DNA is TGTGCCAGCAGTGAAGCGCCTGGGTCCAATGTCCTGACTTTC. Translating it yields CASSEAPGSNVLTF. Using reference TRBV2 and TRBJ2-6 for the parts outside the CDR3, the full variable domain is EPEVTQTPSHQVTQMGQEVILRCVPISNHLYFYWYRQILGQKVEFLVSFYNNEISEKSEIFDDQFSVERPDGSNFTLKIRSTKLEDSAMYFCASSEAPGSNVLTFGAGSRLTVL.